The present entry profiles one T cell receptor (beta chain) with its context. Sequencing used immunoSEQ multiplex PCR; TCRdb keeps in-frame clones, though not all of them. The sample lists about 120,000 clones, approximately 93% seen once, with about 2.8% in the top ten. The data are from a study of control samples from healthy donors and cancer patients. Germline V CDR1 and CDR2: SGDLS, YYNGEE. CDR3 length: 17 amino acids. The ends were cut back, 2 bases at V and 12 bases at J, with 27 bases in the middle. This chain connects TRBV9 to TRBJ2-1, with no clear D. The clonotype originates from a man aged 25-45 years in good health. The sample taken for sequencing was blood. The CDR3 DNA is TGTGCCAGCAGCGTTCTACCAGACTCACTCGGCGGAAGGTGGCAGTTCTTC. This sequence encodes CASSVLPDSLGGRWQFF.